This T cell receptor beta chain derives from a study of blood T cell repertoires in COVID-19. Study-wide context: The cDNA or gDNA used as material had been derived from T cells, B-cell-depleted T cells, or PBMCs.

V shed 4 bases and J 0 bases; nucleotides not matched to a gene: 5. Germline assignment: CDR1 LNHDA and CDR2 SQIVND (reference sequence). The CDR3 length is 16 residues. Authors' processing steps: Amplification with reference gene primers provided the estimates of nucleated cell counts. Generated by immunoSEQ multiplex PCR, the TCRdb table keeps only in-frame clones and is missing some. For V, J and clone size, that table is used; D and trimming come from the DNA. The sample has 400,000 to 500,000 clones, about 88% seen once. Those enrolled, adults aged roughly 18 to 90 years, came from around 25 US areas. Allocation to cohorts depended on clinical history reported by the participants.

Sequenced input: PBMCs or T cells enriched from blood (not recorded which). The TCR comes from a woman between 18 and 30 years old who had been exposed to COVID-19. The chain employs TRBV19 and TRBJ1-4; 7 positions match TRBD1. The CDR3 region is CASSNRGQATNEKLFF. CDR3 sequence (DNA): TGTGCCAGTAGTAACAGGGGACAAGCAACTAATGAAAAACTGTTTTTT.